The rows below give T cell receptor beta chains drawn from one sample of a study of T cells in Graves' hyperthyroidism and ophthalmopathy. TCRdb analysed the multiplex PCR reads with MiXCR anew, one entry per CDR3 protein. There are 75,000 to 100,000 distinct CDR3 sequences in the sample; about 51% occur only once, and 27% lies in the top ten. The sequencing sample was made of blood. These receptors were taken from a woman aged 35 to 49 with Graves' hyperthyroidism. Each CDR3 is given with its conserved first and last residue. Each record gives: J gene, V gene, D gene, clone size, CDR3 length, CDR3 DNA, CDR3 protein. D genes are given only for firm matches. Clone sizes are given selectively: once, few, many, or a class where the clone is expanded.

>TRBJ2-7|TRBV5-1|NA|NA|13
TGTGCCAGCAGCTTGGGTCCAGGCGACGAGCAGTACTTC
CASSLGPGDEQYF
>TRBJ2-7|TRBV4-1|TRBD2|medium-sized|15
TGCGCCAGCAGCCAAGAGAGTAGCGGGACCTACGAGCAGTACTTC
CASSQESSGTYEQYF
>TRBJ1-1|TRBV20-1|TRBD1|many|16
TGCAGTGCCCCTACCCTCCCGGGACAGATGAACACTGAAGCTTTCTTT
CSAPTLPGQMNTEAFF
>TRBJ2-5|TRBV7-9|TRBD2|few|14
TGTGCCAGCGGGTTAGCGGGAGGCCGAGAGACCCAGTACTTC
CASGLAGGRETQYF
>TRBJ1-2|TRBV7-9|NA|NA|16
TGTGCCAGCAGCCGGGCGGGGACGGGGGCCCGAGGGGGAAACAACTTC
CASSRAGTGARGGNNF
>TRBJ1-4|TRBV2|NA|NA|15
TGTGCCAGCCCACCCCCGCCCTGGGGTAATGAAAAACTGTTTTTT
CASPPPPWGNEKLFF
>TRBJ2-5|TRBV9|TRBD1|once|15
TGTGCCAGCAGCTCCTCCGGGACAGGGGGGGAGGCCCAGTACTTC
CASSSSGTGGEAQYF
>TRBJ2-2|TRBV2|NA|NA|15
TGTGCCAGCAGTGTCTCTGCAGAGGGGCACGGGGAGCTGTTTTTT
CASSVSAEGHGELFF
>TRBJ2-3|TRBV5-1|NA|NA|18
TGCGCCAGCAGCTTGTCGGTCCCGTTCCAAGGAGGCACAGATACGCAGTATTTT
CASSLSVPFQGGTDTQYF
>TRBJ2-7|TRBV7-8|TRBD2|NA|16
TGTGCCAGCAGCATGACAGCGGGAGGGCCAGTTTGGGAGCAGTACTTC
CASSMTAGGPVWEQYF
>TRBJ2-5|TRBV6-1|NA|NA|14
TGTGCCAGCAACCCCCTCGGAGAAGTTGAGACCCAGTACTTC
CASNPLGEVETQYF
>TRBJ1-2|TRBV7-9|NA|NA|14
TGCGCCAGCGCCGAGGGGGAAACGGGGGATGGCTACACCTTC
CASAEGETGDGYTF
>TRBJ2-5|TRBV5-8|TRBD1|many|14
TGTGCCAGCAGCCCCCGGACAGGGAAAGAGACCCAGTACTTC
CASSPRTGKETQYF
>TRBJ1-1|TRBV5-6|NA|NA|13
TGTGCCAGCAGCTTGGTTCAGGGGCCTGAAGCTTTCTTT
CASSLVQGPEAFF
>TRBJ2-5|TRBV2|TRBD2|NA|13
TGTGCCAGCGGAGGAGGCGGGGGAGAGACCCAGTACTTC
CASGGGGGETQYF
>TRBJ1-2|TRBV7-2|NA|many|15
TGTGCCAGCAGCTTAGCGGGGTCCGGGAGCTATGGCTACACCTTC
CASSLAGSGSYGYTF
>TRBJ1-5|TRBV2|TRBD1|NA|16
TGTGCCAGCAGCGGGACAGGGGGCAGCCTAGGTCAGCCCCAGCATTTT
CASSGTGGSLGQPQHF
>TRBJ1-1|TRBV14|NA|NA|16
TGTGCCAGCAGCCCCTTGGTGTCCTTAATGAACACTGAAGCTTCCTTC
CASSPLVSLMNTEASF
>TRBJ2-1|TRBV19|NA|NA|13
TGTGCCAGCTCCTTGGTGGGAAACGCTGAGCAGTTCTTC
CASSLVGNAEQFF
>TRBJ1-1|TRBV29-1|TRBD1|NA|11
TGCAGCTCCGTAGGGACAGGGGAAGCTTTCTTT
CSSVGTGEAFF
>TRBJ2-7|TRBV9|NA|NA|17
TGTGCCAGCAGAGGTGAAGGGGGGGCCTATGAACCCTACGAGCAGTACTTC
CASRGEGGAYEPYEQYF
>TRBJ2-3|TRBV6-5|TRBD2|NA|14
TGTGCCAGCAGTTTAGCGGGGGTGGCAGATACGCAGTATTTT
CASSLAGVADTQYF
>TRBJ1-2|TRBV29-1|NA|few|12
TGCAGCGTTGAAGGGACGGGCTACGACTACACCTTC
CSVEGTGYDYTF
>TRBJ1-1|TRBV10-3|NA|many|13
TGTGCCATCAGAGGAAGAGACCGGGCTGAAGCTTTCTTT
CAIRGRDRAEAFF
>TRBJ2-3|TRBV19|NA|NA|15
TGTGCCAGTAGTATAGTTGGGGGGAGCACAGATACGCAGTATTTT
CASSIVGGSTDTQYF
>TRBJ1-6|TRBV7-9|NA|NA|15
TGTGCCAGCAGCCTTGCGGGGGGGAGCAATTCACCCCTCCACTTT
CASSLAGGSNSPLHF
>TRBJ2-3|TRBV14|TRBD2|NA|18
TGTGCCAGCAGCCGGGCACCGACTAGCGGGAGAACCCCAGATACGCAGTATTTT
CASSRAPTSGRTPDTQYF
>TRBJ2-2|TRBV6-1|TRBD2|NA|17
TGTGCCAGCAGTGACGGACTAGCGGGAAGCAACACCGGGGAGCTGTTTTTT
CASSDGLAGSNTGELFF
>TRBJ2-5|TRBV7-9|TRBD2|NA|16
TGTGCCAGCAGCGAGGGGACTAGCGGGAGCAGGGAGACCCAGTACTTC
CASSEGTSGSRETQYF
>TRBJ2-7|TRBV27|TRBD1|few|14
TGTGCCAGCAGTTGGGACAGGACACCCTACGAGCAGTACTTC
CASSWDRTPYEQYF
>TRBJ2-7|TRBV7-2|TRBD2|NA|13
TGTGCCAGCAGCCGAGTGGCGGGAGACGAGCAGTACTTC
CASSRVAGDEQYF
>TRBJ1-2|TRBV7-2|NA|NA|12
TGTGCCAGCAGCTTTGGACTAGCGGCTACCACCTTC
CASSFGLAATTF
>TRBJ1-2|TRBV7-9|TRBD1|NA|15
TGTGCCAGCAGCCCCCGGGACAGGGGAATCTATGGCTACACCTTC
CASSPRDRGIYGYTF
>TRBJ2-5|TRBV7-3|NA|NA|17
TGTGCCAGCAGCTTTCGGCGTGTGGGGTTGGTAGAAGAGACCCAGTACTTC
CASSFRRVGLVEETQYF
>TRBJ1-5|TRBV20-1|NA|few|14
TGCAGTGCTAGGAGTGGGGGCGCAGGTCAGCCCCAGCATTTT
CSARSGGAGQPQHF
>TRBJ2-2|TRBV30|NA|few|12
TGTGCCTGGAGGCGGTTCACCGGGGAGCTGTTTTTT
CAWRRFTGELFF
>TRBJ2-2|TRBV12-3/TRBV12-4|NA|few|13
TGTGCCAGCAGGCCCGCGGGGATCGGGGAGCTGTTTTTT
CASRPAGIGELFF
>TRBJ2-7|TRBV10-3|TRBD2|NA|14
TGTGCCATCGGGCAAGCGGGAGCCTCCTACGAGCAGTACTTC
CAIGQAGASYEQYF
>TRBJ2-5|TRBV20-1|TRBD1|NA|15
TGCAGTGCGTTCGCCCCGACAGGGGTACAAGAGACCCAGTACTTC
CSAFAPTGVQETQYF
>TRBJ1-2|TRBV19|TRBD1|many|15
TGTGCCAGTAGTATTTCCTTGACAGGGTTGAATGGCTACACCTTC
CASSISLTGLNGYTF
>TRBJ2-7|TRBV7-6|TRBD2|NA|15
TGTGCCAGCAGCCACACTAGCGCGAGCTCCTACGAGCAGTACTTC
CASSHTSASSYEQYF
>TRBJ2-5|TRBV10-3|TRBD1|many|14
TGTGCCATCATGGCGGCAGGGGGCGGGAAGACCCAGTACTTC
CAIMAAGGGKTQYF
>TRBJ2-6|TRBV12-3/TRBV12-4|NA|NA|16
TGTGCCAGCAGCCCCGGGACTTCCTCTGGGGCCAACGTCCTGACTTTC
CASSPGTSSGANVLTF
>TRBJ1-3|TRBV7-3|TRBD1|NA|15
TGTGCCAGCAGCTTAACCGGGACAGCTGGAAACACCATATATTTT
CASSLTGTAGNTIYF
>TRBJ2-3|TRBV10-3|NA|NA|14
TGTGCCATCATGGCGGCAGGGGGCACAGATACGCAGTATTTT
CAIMAAGGTDTQYF
>TRBJ1-5|TRBV4-1|NA|NA|16
TGCGCCAGCAGCCAAGAGGGAGCGGGGAACAATCAGCCCCAGCATTTT
CASSQEGAGNNQPQHF
>TRBJ1-1|TRBV29-1|NA|NA|13
TGCAGCGTAGGAACAGGGTCTGGGGCTGAAGCTTTCTTT
CSVGTGSGAEAFF
>TRBJ2-6|TRBV5-1|TRBD1|NA|14
TGCGCCAGCACCCGGGACAGGGGCTCCTACGTCCTGACTTTC
CASTRDRGSYVLTF
>TRBJ2-3|TRBV5-8|TRBD2|NA|15
TGTGCCAGCAGTCCCCTAGCGGACGGCACAGATACGCAGTATTTT
CASSPLADGTDTQYF
>TRBJ2-7|TRBV7-6|NA|NA|17
TGTGCCAGCAGCTTAGGGGTAGGGAGGTTTGGTGTCTACGAGCAGTACTTC
CASSLGVGRFGVYEQYF
>TRBJ2-7|TRBV29-1|NA|few|12
TGCAGCGTTTACGGGACCGGCACGGTGCAGTACTTC
CSVYGTGTVQYF
>TRBJ2-7|TRBV29-1|NA|NA|11
TGCAGCTTAGGCGTTCAGGTCGAGCAGTACTTC
CSLGVQVEQYF
>TRBJ1-5|TRBV2|NA|NA|12
TGTGCCAGCTTGGACAGCCTTCAGCCCCAGCATTTT
CASLDSLQPQHF
>TRBJ1-3|TRBV24-1|NA|NA|16
TGTGCCACCAGTGACCGGTCGGTCCTCTATGGCTACACCATATATTTT
CATSDRSVLYGYTIYF
>TRBJ1-2|TRBV10-3|TRBD1|NA|15
TGTGCCATCAGTGAGTTCGACAGGGCTGCGGATGGCTACACCTTC
CAISEFDRAADGYTF
>TRBJ2-7|TRBV2|TRBD2|NA|12
TGTGCCTTAGCGGGAGCCACCTACGAGCAGTACTTC
CALAGATYEQYF
>TRBJ1-3|TRBV10-3|NA|NA|14
TGTGCCACCAAAGCTAGTAGTTCTGGAAACCCCATATATTTT
CATKASSSGNPIYF
>TRBJ1-5|TRBV7-8|TRBD1|NA|15
TGTGCCAGCTCACTGACAGGGGCCCGCAATCAGCCCCAGCATTTT
CASSLTGARNQPQHF
>TRBJ2-7|TRBV29-1|TRBD1|NA|12
TGCAGCTTAAACAGGGGGAACTACGAGCAGTACTTC
CSLNRGNYEQYF